The T cell receptor (beta chain) under discussion was sequenced for a study of beta chain features in type 1 diabetes. Findings and caveats of the study: Patients with type 1 diabetes carried fewer insertions and had more deletions at their VDJ junctions.

A remark on this clone: The target antigen is unknown.

Trimming took off 6 bases at V and 6 bases at J, with 11 bases between the two ends. Germline CDR1 MDHEN, CDR2 SYDVKM. CDR3 length: 12 amino acids. Reverse transcription of all isolated RNA meant that expressed TCRB transcripts were sequenced. The table came from immunoSEQ multiplex PCR; TCRdb's copy has only in-frame clones and leaves some out. The repertoire consists of 35,000 to 50,000 clones, with approximately 49% occurring once and the leading ten covering 0.25%. The specimen sequenced was stem cell memory CD4+ T cells from blood. This receptor was identified in a woman in her 30s in good health. The rearrangement links TRBV28 to TRBJ1-2; the D is unclear. The CDR3 DNA sequence: TGTGCCAGCAGCCCCGGCGGGGATGGCTACACCTTC. Its translation: CASSPGGDGYTF.